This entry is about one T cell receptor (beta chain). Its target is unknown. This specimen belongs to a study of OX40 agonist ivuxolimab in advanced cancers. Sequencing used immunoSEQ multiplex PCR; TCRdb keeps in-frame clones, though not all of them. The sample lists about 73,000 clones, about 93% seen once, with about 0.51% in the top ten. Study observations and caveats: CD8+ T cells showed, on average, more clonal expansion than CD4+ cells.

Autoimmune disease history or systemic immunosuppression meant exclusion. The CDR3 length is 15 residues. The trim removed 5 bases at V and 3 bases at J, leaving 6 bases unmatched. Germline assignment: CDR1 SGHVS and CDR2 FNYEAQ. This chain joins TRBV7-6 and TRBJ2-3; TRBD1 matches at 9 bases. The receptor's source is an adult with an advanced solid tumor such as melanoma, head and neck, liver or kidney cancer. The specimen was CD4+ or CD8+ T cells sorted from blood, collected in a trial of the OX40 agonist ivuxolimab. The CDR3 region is CASSTNRGRTDTQYF. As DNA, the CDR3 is TGTGCCAGCAGCACCAACAGGGGGCGAACAGATACGCAGTATTTT.